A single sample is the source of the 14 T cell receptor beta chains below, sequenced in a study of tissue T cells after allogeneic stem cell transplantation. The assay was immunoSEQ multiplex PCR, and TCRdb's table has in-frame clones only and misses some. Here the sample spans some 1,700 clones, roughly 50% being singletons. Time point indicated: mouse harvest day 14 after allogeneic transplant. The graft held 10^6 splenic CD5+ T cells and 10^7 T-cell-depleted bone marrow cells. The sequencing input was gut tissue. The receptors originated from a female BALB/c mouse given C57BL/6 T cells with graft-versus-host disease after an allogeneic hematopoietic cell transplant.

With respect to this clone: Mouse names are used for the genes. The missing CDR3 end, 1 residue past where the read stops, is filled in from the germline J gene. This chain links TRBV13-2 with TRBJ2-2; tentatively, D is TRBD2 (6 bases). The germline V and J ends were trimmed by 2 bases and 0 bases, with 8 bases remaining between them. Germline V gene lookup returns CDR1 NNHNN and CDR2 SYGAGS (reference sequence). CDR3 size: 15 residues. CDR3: CASGETGSNTGQLYF. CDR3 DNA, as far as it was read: TGTGCCAGCGGTGAGACTGGCTCAAACACCGGGCAGCTCTAC.

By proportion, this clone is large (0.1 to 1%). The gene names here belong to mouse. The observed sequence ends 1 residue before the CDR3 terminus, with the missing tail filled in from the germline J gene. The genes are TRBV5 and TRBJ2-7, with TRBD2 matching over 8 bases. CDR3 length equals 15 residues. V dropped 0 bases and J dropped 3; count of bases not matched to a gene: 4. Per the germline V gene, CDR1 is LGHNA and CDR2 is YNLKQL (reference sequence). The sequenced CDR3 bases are TGTGCCAGCAGCCAAGATTGGGGGGGGCGCTATGAACAGTAC. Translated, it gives CASSQDWGGRYEQY. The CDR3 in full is CASSQDWGGRYEQYF.

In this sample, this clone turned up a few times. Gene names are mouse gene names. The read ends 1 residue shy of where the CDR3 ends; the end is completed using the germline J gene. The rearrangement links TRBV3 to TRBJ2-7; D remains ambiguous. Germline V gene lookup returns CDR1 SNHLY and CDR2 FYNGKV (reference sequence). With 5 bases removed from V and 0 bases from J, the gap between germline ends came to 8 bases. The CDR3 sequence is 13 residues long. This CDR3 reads CASSLDNSYEQYF. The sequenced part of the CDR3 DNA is TGTGCCAGCAGCCTCGACAACTCCTATGAACAGTAC.

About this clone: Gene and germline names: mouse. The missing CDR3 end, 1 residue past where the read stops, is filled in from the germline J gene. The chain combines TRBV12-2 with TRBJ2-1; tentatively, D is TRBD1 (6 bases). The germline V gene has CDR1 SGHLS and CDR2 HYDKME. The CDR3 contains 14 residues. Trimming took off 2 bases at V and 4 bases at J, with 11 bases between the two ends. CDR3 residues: CASSPPGQYAEQFF. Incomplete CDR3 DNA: TGTGCCAGCTCTCCACCGGGACAATATGCTGAGCAGTTC.

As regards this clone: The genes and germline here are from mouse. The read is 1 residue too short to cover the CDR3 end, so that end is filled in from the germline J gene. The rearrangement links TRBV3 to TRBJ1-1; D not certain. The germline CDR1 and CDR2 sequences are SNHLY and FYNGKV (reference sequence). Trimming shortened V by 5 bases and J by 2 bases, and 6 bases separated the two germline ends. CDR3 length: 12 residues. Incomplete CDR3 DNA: TGTGCCAGCAGCCCCCGCAACACAGAAGTCTTC. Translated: CASSPRNTEVF. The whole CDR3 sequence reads CASSPRNTEVFF.

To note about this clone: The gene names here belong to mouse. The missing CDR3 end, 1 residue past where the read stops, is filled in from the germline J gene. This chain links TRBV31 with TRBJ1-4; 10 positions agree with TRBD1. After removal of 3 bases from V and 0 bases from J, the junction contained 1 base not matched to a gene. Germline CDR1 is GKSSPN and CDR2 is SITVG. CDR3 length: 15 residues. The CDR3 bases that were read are TGTGCCTGGAGGGACAGGGGGGTTTCCAACGAAAGATTATTT. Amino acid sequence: CAWRDRGVSNERLF. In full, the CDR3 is CAWRDRGVSNERLFF.

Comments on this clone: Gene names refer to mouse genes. The CDR3 is CSSSRDRYEQYF. Incomplete CDR3 DNA: TGCTCCAGCAGTCGGGACAGATATGAACAGTAC. The rearrangement joins TRBV23 to TRBJ2-7; the table assigns TRBD1, which was not confirmed against the DNA. The CDR3 end falls 1 residue outside the read, so it is completed with the germline J gene. The germline gives CDR1 KGHTA, CDR2 FQNQQP. This CDR3 contains 12 residues.

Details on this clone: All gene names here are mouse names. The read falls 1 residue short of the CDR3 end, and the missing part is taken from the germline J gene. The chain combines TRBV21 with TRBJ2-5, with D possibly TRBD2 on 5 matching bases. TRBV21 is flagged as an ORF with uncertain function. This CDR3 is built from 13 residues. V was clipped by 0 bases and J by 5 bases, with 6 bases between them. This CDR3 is CASSQSWGDTQYF. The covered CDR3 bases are TGTGCTAGCAGTCAATCGTGGGGAGACACCCAGTAC.

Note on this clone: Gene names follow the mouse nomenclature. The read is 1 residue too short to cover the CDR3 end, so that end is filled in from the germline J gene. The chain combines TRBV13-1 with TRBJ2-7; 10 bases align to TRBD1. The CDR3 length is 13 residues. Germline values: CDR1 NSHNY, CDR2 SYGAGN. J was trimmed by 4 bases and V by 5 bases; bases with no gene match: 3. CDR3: CASRPGQGYEQYF. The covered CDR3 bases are TGTGCCAGCAGGCCGGGACAGGGGTATGAACAGTAC.

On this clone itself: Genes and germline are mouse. CDR3 bases read: TGCACCTGCAGTGCAGAACGGGGGAACAACCAGGCTCCGCTT. Its protein is CTCSAERGNNQAPL. The entire CDR3 reads CTCSAERGNNQAPLF. V and J are TRBV1 and TRBJ1-5, with a weak D call TRBD1 (5 bases). The read ends 1 residue before the CDR3 terminus; that terminus is restored from the germline J gene. The length of the CDR3 is 15 residues. Germline V gene sequence: CDR1 NSQYPW, CDR2 LRSPGD (reference sequence). Trimming took 0 bases from V and 1 from J, leaving 7 bases between them.

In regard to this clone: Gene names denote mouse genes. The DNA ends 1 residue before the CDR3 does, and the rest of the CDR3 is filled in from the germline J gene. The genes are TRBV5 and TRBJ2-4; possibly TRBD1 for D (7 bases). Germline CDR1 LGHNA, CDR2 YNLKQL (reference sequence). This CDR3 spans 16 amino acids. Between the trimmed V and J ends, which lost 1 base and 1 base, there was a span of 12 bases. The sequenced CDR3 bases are TGTGCCAGCAGCCAAGTTCAGGGGGGAGGTCAAAACACCTTGTAC. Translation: CASSQVQGGGQNTLY. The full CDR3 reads CASSQVQGGGQNTLYF.

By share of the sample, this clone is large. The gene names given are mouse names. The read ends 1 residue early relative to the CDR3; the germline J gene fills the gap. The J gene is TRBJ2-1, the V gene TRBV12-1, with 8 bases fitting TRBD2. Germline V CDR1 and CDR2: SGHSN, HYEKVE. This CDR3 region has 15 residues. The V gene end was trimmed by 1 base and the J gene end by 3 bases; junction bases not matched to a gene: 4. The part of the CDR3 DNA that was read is TGTGCCAGCTCTCTGGGGGGGACTGGCTATGCTGAGCAGTTC. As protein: CASSLGGTGYAEQF. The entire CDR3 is CASSLGGTGYAEQFF.

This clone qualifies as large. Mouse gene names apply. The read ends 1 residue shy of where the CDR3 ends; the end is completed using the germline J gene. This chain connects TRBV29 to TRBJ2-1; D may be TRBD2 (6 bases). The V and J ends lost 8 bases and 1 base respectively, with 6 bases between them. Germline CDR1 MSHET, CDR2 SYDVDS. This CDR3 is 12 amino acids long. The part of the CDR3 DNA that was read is TGTGCTAGCCTGGGGAACTATGCTGAGCAGTTC. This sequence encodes CASLGNYAEQF. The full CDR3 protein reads CASLGNYAEQFF.

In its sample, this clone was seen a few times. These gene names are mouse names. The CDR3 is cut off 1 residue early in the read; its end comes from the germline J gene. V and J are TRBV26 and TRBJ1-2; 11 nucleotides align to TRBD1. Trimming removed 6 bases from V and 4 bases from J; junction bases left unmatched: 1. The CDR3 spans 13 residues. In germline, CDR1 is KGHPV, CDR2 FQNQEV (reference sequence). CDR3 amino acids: CASSGQGASDYTF. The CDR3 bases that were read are TGTGCCAGCAGCGGACAGGGGGCCTCCGACTACACC. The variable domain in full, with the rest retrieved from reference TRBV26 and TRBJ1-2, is NSKVIQTPRYLVKGQGQKAKMRCIPEKGHPVVFWYQQNKNNEFKFLINFQNQEVLQQIDMTEKRFSAECPSNSPCSLEIQSSEAGDSALYLCASSGQGASDYTFGSGTRLLVI.